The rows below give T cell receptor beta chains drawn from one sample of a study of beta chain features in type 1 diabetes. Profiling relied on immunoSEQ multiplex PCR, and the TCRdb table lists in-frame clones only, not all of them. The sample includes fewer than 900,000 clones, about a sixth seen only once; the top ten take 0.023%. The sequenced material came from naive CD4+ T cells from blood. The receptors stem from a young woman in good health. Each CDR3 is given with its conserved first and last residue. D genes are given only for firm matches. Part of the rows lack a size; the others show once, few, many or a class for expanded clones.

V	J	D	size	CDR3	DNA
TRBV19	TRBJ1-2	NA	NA	CASSSSGYYGYTF	TGTGCCAGTAGTAGTTCCGGGTACTATGGCTACACCTTC
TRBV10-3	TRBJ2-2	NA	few	CASRSISGVPTGELFF	TGTGCCAGCAGGAGCATCTCAGGGGTTCCCACCGGGGAGCTGTTTTTT
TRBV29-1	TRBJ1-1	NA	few	CSVGTGNTEAFF	TGCAGCGTCGGGACCGGGAACACTGAAGCTTTCTTT
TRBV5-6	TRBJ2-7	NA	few	CASSTTVLSSYEQYF	TGTGCCAGCAGCACGACAGTGCTGAGCTCCTACGAGCAGTACTTC
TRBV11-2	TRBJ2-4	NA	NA	CASSLETGAVIQYF	TGTGCCAGCAGCTTAGAGACAGGAGCCGTCATTCAGTACTTC
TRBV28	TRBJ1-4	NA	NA	CASSFTAGAEGFF	TGTGCCAGCAGTTTTACGGCGGGGGCTGAGGGGTTTTTT
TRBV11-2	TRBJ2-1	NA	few	CASSLAVRGEDEQFF	TGTGCCAGCAGCTTAGCGGTTAGGGGTGAGGATGAGCAGTTCTTC
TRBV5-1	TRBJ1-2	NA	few	CASRSVGGTLSVGYTF	TGCGCCAGCAGGAGCGTAGGGGGTACCTTATCTGTTGGCTACACCTTC
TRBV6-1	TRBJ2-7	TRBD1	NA	CASIRDRGPYEQYF	TGTGCCAGCATCAGGGACAGGGGGCCCTACGAGCAGTACTTC
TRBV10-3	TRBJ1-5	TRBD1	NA	CAISESTGVQHF	TGTGCCATCAGTGAGTCGACAGGGGTCCAGCATTTT
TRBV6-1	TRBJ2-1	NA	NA	CASTTSNEQFF	TGTGCCAGCACCACCAGCAATGAGCAGTTCTTC
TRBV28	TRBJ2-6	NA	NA	CASSLRYSSGANVLTF	TGTGCCAGCAGTTTGCGGTATTCATCTGGGGCCAACGTCCTGACTTTC
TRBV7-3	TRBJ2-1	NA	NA	CASSSAPSSYNEQFF	TGTGCCAGCAGCAGCGCCCCGAGCTCCTACAATGAGCAGTTCTTC
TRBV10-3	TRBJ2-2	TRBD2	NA	CAITTGLAGGPTGELFF	TGTGCCATCACTACGGGACTAGCGGGAGGGCCAACCGGGGAGCTGTTTTTT
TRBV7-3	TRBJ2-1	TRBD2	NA	CASSFAGGPHNEQFF	TGTGCCAGCAGCTTTGCGGGAGGGCCTCATAATGAGCAGTTCTTC
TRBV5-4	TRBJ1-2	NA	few	CASSLGTAYGYTF	TGTGCCAGCAGCCTTGGGACCGCCTATGGCTACACCTTC
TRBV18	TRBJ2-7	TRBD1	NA	CASSIGTANYEQYF	TGTGCCAGCTCAATCGGGACAGCGAATTACGAGCAGTACTTC
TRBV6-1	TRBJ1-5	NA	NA	CASSERGNQPQHF	TGTGCCAGCAGTGAACGGGGCAATCAGCCCCAGCATTTT
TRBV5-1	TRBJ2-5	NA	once	CASSLDRGGLETQYF	TGCGCCAGCAGCTTGGACAGGGGAGGGCTGGAGACCCAGTACTTC
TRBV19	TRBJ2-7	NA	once	CASSRGPSQRSVEQYF	TGTGCCAGTAGTAGGGGTCCGTCCCAACGTTCGGTCGAGCAGTACTTC
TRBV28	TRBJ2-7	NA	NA	CASSSLDRDEQYF	TGTGCCAGCAGTTCACTCGATAGGGACGAGCAGTACTTC
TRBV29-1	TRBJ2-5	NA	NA	CSVDAGPGETQYF	TGCAGCGTTGACGCTGGGCCGGGGGAGACCCAGTACTTC
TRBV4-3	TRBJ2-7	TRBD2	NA	CASSHSSGRGSYEQYF	TGCGCCAGCAGCCACTCTAGCGGGAGAGGGTCCTACGAGCAGTACTTC
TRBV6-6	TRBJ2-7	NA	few	CASQVGYEQYF	TGTGCCAGTCAGGTGGGCTACGAGCAGTACTTC
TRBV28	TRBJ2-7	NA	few	CASRTTGSAYEQYF	TGTGCCAGCAGAACGACAGGCAGTGCCTACGAGCAGTACTTC
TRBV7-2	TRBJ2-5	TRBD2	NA	CASTHLGLAGGRGETQYF	TGTGCCAGCACCCACCTTGGACTAGCGGGAGGTCGGGGGGAGACCCAGTACTTC
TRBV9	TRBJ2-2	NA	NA	CASSSTFESGELFF	TGTGCCAGCAGCTCTACTTTTGAGTCCGGGGAGCTGTTTTTT
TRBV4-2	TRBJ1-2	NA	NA	CASSQDDSRYGYTF	TGTGCCAGCAGCCAAGATGACAGTCGCTATGGCTACACCTTC
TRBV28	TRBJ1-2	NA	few	CASNGVFGYLKGYTF	TGTGCCAGCAATGGGGTATTCGGGTATTTAAAAGGCTACACCTTC
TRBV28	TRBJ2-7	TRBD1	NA	CASSSGTGAFEQYF	TGTGCCAGCAGCTCCGGGACAGGGGCTTTCGAGCAGTACTTC
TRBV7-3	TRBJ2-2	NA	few	CASSPPGGESTGELFF	TGTGCCAGCAGCCCACCGGGGGGCGAGAGCACCGGGGAGCTGTTTTTT
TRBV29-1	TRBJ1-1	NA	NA	CSVSRGGNTEAFF	TGCAGCGTCTCCCGGGGGGGGAACACTGAAGCTTTCTTT
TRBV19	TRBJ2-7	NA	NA	CASSIETGYEQYF	TGTGCCAGTAGTATAGAGACAGGTTACGAGCAGTACTTC
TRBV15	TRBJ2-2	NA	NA	CATSRVRSAGDTGELFF	TGTGCCACCAGCAGAGTCCGGTCCGCCGGGGACACCGGGGAGCTGTTTTTT
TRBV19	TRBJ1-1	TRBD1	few	CASSTGQGRGTEAFF	TGTGCCAGTAGTACCGGACAGGGTCGAGGCACTGAAGCTTTCTTT
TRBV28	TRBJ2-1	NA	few	CASSPFPGVDNEQFF	TGTGCCAGCAGTCCCTTTCCGGGAGTGGATAATGAGCAGTTCTTC
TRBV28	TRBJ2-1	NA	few	CASIPKRLAYLFF	TGTGCCAGCATCCCAAAGCGGCTCGCCTATCTGTTCTTC
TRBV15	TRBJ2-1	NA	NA	CATSRDQKSAYNEQFF	TGTGCCACCAGCAGAGATCAGAAGTCAGCCTACAATGAGCAGTTCTTC